The clone carrying this T cell receptor (beta chain) was recorded a few times. Its target is unknown. Some clones are missing from TCRdb's copy, which holds only in-frame ones; the method was immunoSEQ multiplex PCR. The sample consists of about 360,000 clones, 70% to 90% of them appearing once. The donors were in the roughly 130-subject validation cohort, distinct from the approximately 670-subject first cohort. This record belongs to a study of cytomegalovirus exposure and HLA in healthy donors. Points from the study as a whole: Cytomegalovirus association was assigned to about 150 TCR beta chains. In vitro, three CMV-associated chains proved specific for CMV antigens. As was reported, the classifier diagnosed cytomegalovirus status with high specificity and sensitivity.

The V gene's germline CDR1 is MGHRA and CDR2 YSYEKL. The J segment lost 4 bases and the V segment lost 1 base, leaving 3 bases of the junction unmatched. The CDR3 runs to 15 residues. The sequenced sample was PBMCs. The chain recombines TRBV4-1 with TRBJ1-4, with 7 nucleotides matching TRBD1. This TCR was sampled from a woman between 18 and 29 years old in good health and CMV-seronegative. The CDR3 sequence: CASSQVPGGNEKLFF. CDR3 nucleotides: TGCGCCAGCAGCCAAGTTCCAGGGGGTAATGAAAAACTGTTTTTT.